These 15 T cell receptor beta chains share one sample of origin, sequenced in a study of T cells in Graves' hyperthyroidism and ophthalmopathy. RNA transcripts were the template for amplifying TCR beta CDR3 regions. During a first-round RT-PCR of the TCR CDR3, the HTBI primer set was used. Via MiXCR, TCRdb re-called the multiplex PCR reads, giving one row per CDR3 protein. Counted here are about 570,000 distinct CDR3 sequences, about 14% occurring once; the ten biggest clones make up 11% to 15%. The material sequenced was blood. The receptors were gathered from a woman in her forties with Graves' hyperthyroidism.

This clonotype has ten or more counts. This chain connects TRBV5-1 to TRBJ2-7; TRBD2 matches at 9 bases. The germline V gene encodes CDR1 SGHRS and CDR2 YFSETQ. Trimming cost V 4 bases and J 4 bases; bases outside gene matches: 6. The CDR3 covers 14 residues. As DNA, the CDR3 is TGCGCCAGCAGCCCGGGGACTAGCAAGTACGAGCAGTACTTC. Translation gives CASSPGTSKYEQYF. The variable domain in full, with the rest retrieved from reference TRBV5-1 and TRBJ2-7, is KAGVTQTPRYLIKTRGQQVTLSCSPISGHRSVSWYQQTPGQGLQFLFEYFSETQRNKGNFPGRFSGRQFSNSRSEMNVSTLELGDSALYLCASSPGTSKYEQYFGPGTRLTVT.

Only a few counts were recorded for this clonotype. The rearrangement uses TRBV5-1 and TRBJ2-7; D is unresolved. The V gene lost 1 base and the J gene lost 4 bases, with 15 bases spanning the gap. The CDR3 loop spans 15 amino acids. Germline lookup yields CDR1 SGHRS and CDR2 YFSETQ. The CDR3 sequence is CASSLYDGQMYEQYF. The CDR3, as DNA: TGCGCCAGCAGCTTGTACGACGGCCAGATGTACGAGCAGTACTTC.

The chain combines TRBV6-1 with TRBJ1-5; D gene ambiguous. CDR3 length: 14 amino acids. The germline CDR1 and CDR2 sequences are MNHNS and SASEGT. Trimming pared 5 bases from V and 9 bases from J, leaving 17 bases between. CDR3 bases: TGTGCCAGCAGTTCCACCGTCGACGGCGCGCCCCAGCATTTT. The encoded protein is CASSSTVDGAPQHF.

On this clonotype itself: This may be a read error: a much more frequent sequence differs by one nucleotide. This chain connects TRBV9 to TRBJ1-4; the match to TRBD1 covers 8 bases. This CDR3 region has 16 residues. In germline, CDR1 is SGDLS, CDR2 YYNGEE. CDR3 nucleotides: TGTGCCAGCATCGTAGACCTTGGACAGGGCGAAGAAAAACTGTTTTTT. Translating gives CASIVDLGQGEEKLFF.

This clonotype was observed at least ten times. The V and J genes are TRBV5-1 and TRBJ2-3; TRBD2 matches 11 bases. Germline V gene lookup returns CDR1 SGHRS and CDR2 YFSETQ. V shed 0 bases, J shed 2 bases, and the junction held 2 bases outside the gene matches. This CDR3 is built from 16 residues. Here the CDR3 reads CASSLGLAGITDTQYF. CDR3 bases: TGCGCCAGCAGCTTGGGACTAGCGGGAATCACAGATACGCAGTATTTT.

This clonotype showed up just a few times. This chain links TRBV10-3 with TRBJ2-3; 7 positions agree with TRBD1. The end of the DNA aligns better with TRBJ1-5, so the J call may be wrong. This CDR3 comprises 14 residues. Per germline, CDR1 ENHRY and CDR2 SYGVKD. The CDR3 DNA is TGTGCCATCAGTTCCGACAGGGCGGGAGATACGCAGCATTTT. This translates into CAISSDRAGDTQHF.

Notes on this clonotype: Possible read error: a much larger clone is one base away. The chain joins TRBV6-1 to TRBJ1-5; unclear D gene. CDR1 MNHNS and CDR2 SASEGT come from the germline V gene. This CDR3 is built from 13 residues. Between the trimmed V and J ends, which lost 7 bases and 3 bases, there was a span of 10 bases. The CDR3 is CASTANPNQPQHF. The CDR3, as DNA: TGTGCCAGCACTGCCAACCCCAATCAGCCCCAGCATTTT.

Many counts were recorded for this clonotype. This chain connects TRBV27 to TRBJ2-3; D might be TRBD1 (7 bases). From germline, CDR1 is MNHEY and CDR2 SMNVEV (reference sequence). Trimming cost V 2 bases and J 8 bases, with 20 bases left between them. The CDR3 sequence is 16 residues long. CDR3 nucleotides: TGTGCCAGCAGTTTAAAAGCAGGGGGGTCGGGTGGTACGCAGTATTTT. Its protein product is CASSLKAGGSGGTQYF.

The chain has TRBV19 and TRBJ1-3; D unclear. CDR1 and CDR2 (germline): LNHDA, SQIVND (reference sequence). The CDR3 length is 12 residues. V lost 9 bases to trimming and J lost 6 bases, with 12 bases between them. The CDR3 loop reads CASETAQNTIYF. CDR3 nucleotides: TGTGCCAGCGAAACAGCTCAAAACACCATATATTTT. Variable domain in full (rest from reference TRBV19 and TRBJ1-3): DGGITQSPKYLFRKEGQNVTLSCEQNLNHDAMYWYRQDPGQGLRLIYYSQIVNDFQKGDIAEGYSVSREKKESFPLTVTSAQKNPTAFYLCASETAQNTIYFGEGSWLTVV.

Many counts were recorded for this clonotype. The chain has TRBV12-3 or TRBV12-4 and TRBJ2-7; D perhaps matches TRBD2 (7 bases). Trimming shortened V by 3 bases and J by 4 bases, and 13 bases separated the two germline ends. CDR3 length equals 14 residues. DNA of the CDR3: TGTGCCAGCAGTTTCGGACAGCGGGGTTACGAGCAGTACTTC. Translation: CASSFGQRGYEQYF.

J is TRBJ2-7 and V is TRBV10-1; the D call may be TRBD1 or TRBD2 (5 bases each). The CDR3 extends over 14 amino acids. Germline CDR1 is WNHNN and CDR2 is SYGVQD (reference sequence). V was pared by 4 bases and J by 5 bases, with 15 bases between. For the CDR3, the DNA is TGCGCCAGCAGTGGGGACCCAGGGTCCCACGAGCAGTACTTC. It codes for CASSGDPGSHEQYF.

This clonotype was picked up many times. This rearrangement joins TRBV2 to TRBJ1-5, with D tentatively TRBD1 (6 bases). V was clipped by 4 bases and J by 3 bases, with 13 bases between them. CDR1 SNHLY and CDR2 FYNNEI come from the germline V gene. The CDR3 is 15 amino acids. The CDR3 reads CASSGWGQHNQPQHF. CDR3 coding DNA: TGTGCCAGCAGTGGCTGGGGGCAGCACAATCAGCCCCAGCATTTT.

The V and J genes are TRBV6-6 and TRBJ1-2; D is uncertain. V was cut by 0 bases and J by 7 bases, with 6 bases left in between. The CDR3 is 12 amino acids. Germline-derived CDR1 and CDR2 are MNHNY and SVGAGI (reference sequence). The CDR3 DNA reads as TGTGCCAGCAGTTACTCAGGGTTTGGCTACACCTTC. Its protein product is CASSYSGFGYTF.

This clonotype was counted ten times or more. This chain links TRBV2 with TRBJ2-3, with TRBD1 matching over 7 bases. Trimming removed 8 bases from V and 4 bases from J; junction bases left unmatched: 12. This CDR3 has 15 residues. The germline V gene encodes CDR1 SNHLY and CDR2 FYNNEI. The CDR3 region is CASQRQGIKADTQYF. In DNA, the CDR3 is TGTGCCAGCCAACGACAGGGAATCAAGGCAGATACGCAGTATTTT.

The table lists this clonotype with many counts. The rearrangement links TRBV6-1 to TRBJ2-5; D remains ambiguous. The CDR3 runs 14 residues. Germline lookup yields CDR1 MNHNS and CDR2 SASEGT. Trimming stripped 2 bases from V and 4 bases from J, with 11 bases between. CDR3 in amino acids: CASSESVLVETQYF. As DNA, the CDR3 is TGTGCCAGCAGTGAATCGGTCCTGGTAGAGACCCAGTACTTC.